This T cell receptor (beta chain) originates from a study of cytomegalovirus exposure and HLA in healthy donors. Primers: 60 Vbeta forward and 13 Jbeta reverse. The protocol was immunoSEQ multiplex PCR, while the TCRdb copy is restricted to in-frame clones and leaves out a portion. The sample shows 70,000 to 80,000 clones, more than 75% of them seen only once. The study sampled nominally healthy donors, though unrecorded immune exposures were likely. Study conclusions and caveats: What a later analysis reportedly showed was that an Asian-associated ancestry cluster had fewer N-insertions than the approximately 700-donor mean. Specific recognition of CMV antigens was confirmed in vitro for a few chains (all CMV-associated).

Worth noting for this clone: Its antigen is not known.

This receptor was identified in a man younger than 35 in good health and CMV-seronegative. Sequencing was performed on PBMCs.

CDR3 residues: CASSYRASLNTEAFF. As DNA, the CDR3 is TGTGCCAGCAGTTACCGTGCGAGCTTGAACACTGAAGCTTTCTTT. The chain carries TRBV6-5 and TRBJ1-1; D remains ambiguous. The CDR3 spans 15 residues. Germline CDR1 reads MNHEY; CDR2 reads SVGAGI. The germline V and J ends were trimmed by 2 bases and 0 bases, with 10 bases remaining between them.